The clone carrying this T cell receptor beta chain was picked up a small number of times. What it recognizes is unknown. These data come from a study of regulatory T cells in long-lasting Graves disease. Time point: newly diagnosed GD, antithyroid drugs for less than 3 months. The authors made the TCR library using RNA they extracted from PBMCs. Doctors identified Graves' disease using the American Thyroid Association guidelines. Study-wide points: Persistent Graves' patients had lower TCR diversity than newly diagnosed ones.

The V end lost 5 bases, the J end lost 3 bases, and 13 bases lay between the germline ends. Germline CDR1 is DFQATT and CDR2 is SNEGSKA (reference sequence). CDR3 size: 13 residues. The authors built TCR beta libraries using iRepertoire HTBI primers and Arm-PCR of CDR3 regions. TCRdb reprocessed the multiplex PCR reads with MiXCR, giving one entry per CDR3 protein. The sample holds some 340,000 distinct CDR3 sequences; approximately 12% are singletons and the top ten take approximately 19%. These same records also appear under a second study, on T cells in Graves' hyperthyroidism and ophthalmopathy. That work states: Thyroid ultrasound, orbital computed tomography, clinical symptoms, and serum thyroxine and TRAb underpinned diagnoses. With the HTBI primer set, the TCR CDR3 went through a first round of RT-PCR.

Specimen: peripheral blood mononuclear cells (PBMCs), collected at new diagnosis, from a patient treated with antithyroid drugs. This TCR was sampled from a woman in her late teens or twenties with Graves disease. This chain joins TRBV20-1 and TRBJ1-2, with TRBD1 as a possible D gene (5 bases). The CDR3 reads CSALLQGHYGYTF. DNA for the CDR3: TGCAGTGCTTTGCTTCAGGGCCACTATGGCTACACCTTC.